A single sample gave rise to the 14 T cell receptor beta chains below, sequenced in a study of OX40 agonist ivuxolimab in advanced cancers. Profiled with immunoSEQ multiplex PCR; TCRdb holds only in-frame clones, not every one. Found here are 55,000 to 65,000 clones, 77% of them singletons; the top ten hold approximately 6%. This specimen consisted of CD4+ or CD8+ T cells sorted from blood, obtained in a trial of the OX40 agonist ivuxolimab. The receptors were sampled from an adult with an advanced solid tumor such as melanoma, head and neck, liver or kidney cancer.

There are a few counts of this clone. In nucleotides, the CDR3 is TGTGCCAGCAGCTTCTCGCGCGTTGATGAGCAGTTCTTC. Protein: CASSFSRVDEQFF. This chain connects TRBV11-2 to TRBJ2-1; D unclear. The CDR3 is 13 residues long. Germline CDR1 SGHAT, CDR2 FQNNGV. Trimming cost V 3 bases and J 8 bases, with 11 bases left between them.

The rearrangement links TRBV19 to TRBJ2-3, with TRBD2 identical over 10 bases. The CDR3 runs to 17 residues. Germline-derived CDR1 and CDR2 are LNHDA and SQIVND (reference sequence). V lost 5 bases to trimming and J lost 3 bases; unmatched junction nucleotides: 11. The CDR3 sequence is CASSPPGLAAPTDTQYF. In nucleotides, the CDR3 is TGTGCCAGTAGTCCCCCCGGACTAGCGGCCCCAACAGATACGCAGTATTTT.

This sequence joins TRBV27 and TRBJ2-3; D call uncertain. The germline V gene encodes CDR1 MNHEY and CDR2 SMNVEV (reference sequence). V was pared by 3 bases and J by 11 bases, with 15 bases between. This CDR3 has 13 residues. This CDR3 reads CASSFTPLQGQYF. CDR3 in DNA: TGTGCCAGCAGTTTCACCCCCCTCCAAGGGCAGTATTTT.

J is TRBJ2-7 and V is TRBV5-4; 9 bases fit TRBD1. J lost 0 bases, V lost 4 bases, and 5 bases had no gene match. Germline CDR1 and CDR2: SGHNT and YYREEE (reference sequence). The CDR3 contains 15 residues. CDR3 amino acids: CASSPGTGSSYEQYF. CDR3 sequence (DNA): TGTGCCAGCAGCCCCGGGACAGGGAGCTCCTACGAGCAGTACTTC.

The chain employs TRBV5-4 and TRBJ1-1; weak D call: TRBD1 (5 bases). There are 15 residues in the CDR3. Germline assignment: CDR1 SGHNT and CDR2 YYREEE (reference sequence). Between the trimmed V and J ends, which lost 4 bases and 0 bases, there was a span of 13 bases. In nucleotides, the CDR3 is TGTGCCAGCAGCCAATACGACAGCATGAACACTGAAGCTTTCTTT. It codes for CASSQYDSMNTEAFF. Variable domain in full (rest from reference TRBV5-4 and TRBJ1-1): ETGVTQSPTHLIKTRGQQVTLRCSSQSGHNTVSWYQQALGQGPQFIFQYYREEENGRGNFPPRFSGLQFPNYSSELNVNALELDDSALYLCASSQYDSMNTEAFFGQGTRLTVV.

V and J are TRBV7-2 and TRBJ2-2; no clear D gene. V gave up 0 bases and J gave up 2 bases, with 7 bases separating them. CDR1 is SGHTA, CDR2 FQGNSA, per germline. This CDR3 has 15 residues. CDR3 nucleotides: TGTGCCAGCAGCTTAGCCGACTCCAACACCGGGGAGCTGTTTTTT. Translation: CASSLADSNTGELFF.

This chain joins TRBV18 and TRBJ2-5; D possibly corresponds to TRBD2 (6 bases). The J call is in doubt because the DNA end fits TRBJ2-7 better. Per germline, CDR1 KGHSH and CDR2 LQKENI. This CDR3 is built from 14 residues. For the CDR3, the DNA is TGTGCCAGCTCACCCGGACTAACCAACTACGAGCAGTACTTC. Amino acid sequence: CASSPGLTNYEQYF.

The sample holds one count of this clone. The chain carries TRBV11-2 and TRBJ1-2; 8 positions match TRBD1. V shed 5 bases, J shed 8 bases, and the junction held 13 bases outside the gene matches. The CDR3 loop spans 15 amino acids. Per germline, CDR1 SGHAT and CDR2 FQNNGV. CDR3 residues: CASSVGTGLQGGYTF. The DNA of the CDR3 is TGTGCCAGCAGCGTAGGGACAGGACTCCAAGGCGGCTACACCTTC.

V gene TRBV18 combines with J gene TRBJ1-2; no definite D call. CDR3 size: 14 residues. Looked up from germline, CDR1 is KGHSH and CDR2 is LQKENI. V lost 2 bases and J 4 bases, leaving 11 bases between the germline ends. The chain's CDR3 is CASSPRPEGYGYTF. The CDR3 nucleotides read TGTGCCAGCTCACCAAGGCCTGAGGGCTATGGCTACACCTTC.

V gene TRBV4-1 combines with J gene TRBJ2-3; D might be TRBD2 (5 bases). Germline CDR1 MGHRA, CDR2 YSYEKL. The CDR3 extends over 16 amino acids. Trimming stripped 1 base from V and 1 base from J, with 12 bases between. CDR3 DNA sequence: TGCGCCAGCAGCCAAGGCCCAGCGGAGGGCACAGATACGCAGTATTTT. This codes for CASSQGPAEGTDTQYF.

This rearrangement joins TRBV7-8 to TRBJ2-1, with 7 bases aligning to TRBD1. CDR1 SGHVS and CDR2 FQNEAQ come from the germline V gene. The CDR3 length is 16 residues. Losses at the gene ends were 5 bases for V and 4 bases for J; bases not matched to a gene: 11. CDR3 DNA sequence: TGTGCCAGCAGCCCAAGTCAAAGGGGGCCGTACAATGAGCAGTTCTTC. This sequence encodes CASSPSQRGPYNEQFF.

This rearrangement joins TRBV5-1 to TRBJ1-1; D possibly corresponds to TRBD1 (6 bases). Trimming shortened V by 4 bases and J by 0 bases, and 16 bases separated the two germline ends. CDR3 length: 16 residues. Germline V gene lookup returns CDR1 SGHRS and CDR2 YFSETQ. CDR3 DNA sequence: TGCGCCAGCAGCCCCGGAGGGGGAGGGATGAACACTGAAGCTTTCTTT. It specifies CASSPGGGGMNTEAFF.

Worth noting for this clone: Different DNA sequences within this sample yield the same CDR3. The V and J genes are TRBV6-5 and TRBJ2-6, with TRBD2 as a possible D gene (5 bases). The length of the CDR3 is 15 residues. CDR1 and CDR2 (germline): MNHEY, SVGAGI. Deletions cut 2 bases from V and 0 bases from J, with 5 bases between. The CDR3: CASSYRGSGANVLTF. The CDR3, as DNA: TGTGCCAGCAGTTACCGGGGCTCTGGGGCCAACGTCCTGACTTTC.

This clone showed up just once. V gene TRBV27 combines with J gene TRBJ1-2, with D maybe TRBD1 (6 bases). CDR3 length: 13 amino acids. Germline V lookup: CDR1 MNHEY, CDR2 SMNVEV (reference sequence). V gave up 6 bases and J gave up 8 bases, with 16 bases separating them. In DNA form, the CDR3 reads TGTGCCAGCAGGACAGGCCAATCCGGGGGCTACACCTTC. Its protein is CASRTGQSGGYTF.